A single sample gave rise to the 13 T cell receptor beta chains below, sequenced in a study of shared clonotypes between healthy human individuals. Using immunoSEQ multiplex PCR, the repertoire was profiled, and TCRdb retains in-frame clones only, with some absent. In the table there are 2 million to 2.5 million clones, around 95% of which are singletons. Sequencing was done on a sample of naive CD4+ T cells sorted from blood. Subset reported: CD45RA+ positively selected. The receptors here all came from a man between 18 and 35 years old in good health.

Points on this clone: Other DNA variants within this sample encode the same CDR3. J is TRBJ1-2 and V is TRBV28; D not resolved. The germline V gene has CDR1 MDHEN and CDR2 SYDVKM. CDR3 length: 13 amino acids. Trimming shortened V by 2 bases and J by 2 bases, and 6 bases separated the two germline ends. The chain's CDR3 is CASSLGGNYGYTF. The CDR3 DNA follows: TGTGCCAGCAGTTTAGGTGGGAACTATGGCTACACCTTC.

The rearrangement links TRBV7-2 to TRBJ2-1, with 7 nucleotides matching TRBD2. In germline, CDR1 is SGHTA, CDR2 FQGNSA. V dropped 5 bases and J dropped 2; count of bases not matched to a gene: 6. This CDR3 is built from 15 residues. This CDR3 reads CASSNWLAAYNEQFF. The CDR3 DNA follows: TGTGCCAGCAGCAATTGGCTAGCGGCCTACAATGAGCAGTTCTTC.

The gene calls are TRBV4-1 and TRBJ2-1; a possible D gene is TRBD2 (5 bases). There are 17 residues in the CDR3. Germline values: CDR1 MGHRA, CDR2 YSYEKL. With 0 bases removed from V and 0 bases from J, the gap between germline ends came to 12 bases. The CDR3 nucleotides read TGCGCCAGCAGCCAAGATGGAGCGGCGAGCTCCTACAATGAGCAGTTCTTC. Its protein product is CASSQDGAASSYNEQFF.

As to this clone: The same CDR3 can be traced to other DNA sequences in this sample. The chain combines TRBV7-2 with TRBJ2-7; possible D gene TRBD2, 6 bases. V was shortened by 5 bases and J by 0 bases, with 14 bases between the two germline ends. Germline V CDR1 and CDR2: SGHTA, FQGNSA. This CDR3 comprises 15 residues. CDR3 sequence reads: CASSPGGASSYEQYF. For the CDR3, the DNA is TGTGCCAGCAGCCCAGGAGGGGCTAGCTCCTACGAGCAGTACTTC.

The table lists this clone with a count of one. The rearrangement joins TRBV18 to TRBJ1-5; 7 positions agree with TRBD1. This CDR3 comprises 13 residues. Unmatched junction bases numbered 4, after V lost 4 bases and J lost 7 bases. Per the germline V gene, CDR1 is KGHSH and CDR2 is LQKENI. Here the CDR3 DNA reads TGTGCCAGCTCACGTGCAGGGGGGCAGCCCCAGCATTTT. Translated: CASSRAGGQPQHF.

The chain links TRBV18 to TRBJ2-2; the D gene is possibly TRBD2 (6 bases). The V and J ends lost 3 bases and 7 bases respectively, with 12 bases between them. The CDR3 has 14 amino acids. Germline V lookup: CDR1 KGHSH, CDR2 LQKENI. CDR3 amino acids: CASSPEGRIGELFF. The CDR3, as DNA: TGTGCCAGCTCACCGGAGGGCCGAATCGGGGAGCTGTTTTTT.

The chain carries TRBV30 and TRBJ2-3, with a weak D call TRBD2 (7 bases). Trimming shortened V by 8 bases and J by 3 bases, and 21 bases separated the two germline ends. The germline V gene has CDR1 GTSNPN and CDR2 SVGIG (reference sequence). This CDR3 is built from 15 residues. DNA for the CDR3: TGTGCCCGCCCCGGGGGGCCATACACAACAGATACGCAGTATTTT. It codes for CARPGGPYTTDTQYF.

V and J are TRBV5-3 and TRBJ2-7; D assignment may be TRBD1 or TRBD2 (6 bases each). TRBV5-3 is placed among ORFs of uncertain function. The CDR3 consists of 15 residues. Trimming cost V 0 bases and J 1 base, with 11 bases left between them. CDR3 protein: CARSLVQGRSYEQYF. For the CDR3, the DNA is TGTGCCAGAAGCTTGGTCCAGGGGAGGTCCTACGAGCAGTACTTC.

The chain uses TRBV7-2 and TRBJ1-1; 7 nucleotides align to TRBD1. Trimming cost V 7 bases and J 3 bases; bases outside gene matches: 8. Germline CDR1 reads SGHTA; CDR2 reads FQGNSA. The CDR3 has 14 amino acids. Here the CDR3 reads CASNAGGWDTEAFF. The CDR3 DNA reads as TGTGCCAGCAACGCAGGGGGTTGGGACACTGAAGCTTTCTTT.

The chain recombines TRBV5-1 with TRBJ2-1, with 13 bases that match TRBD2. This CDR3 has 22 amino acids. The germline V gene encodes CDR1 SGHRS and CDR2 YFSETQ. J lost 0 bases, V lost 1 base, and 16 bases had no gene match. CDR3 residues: CASSLIRQPGLAGPTSYNEQFF. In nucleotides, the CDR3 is TGCGCCAGCAGCTTGATAAGACAGCCGGGACTAGCGGGACCTACCTCCTACAATGAGCAGTTCTTC.

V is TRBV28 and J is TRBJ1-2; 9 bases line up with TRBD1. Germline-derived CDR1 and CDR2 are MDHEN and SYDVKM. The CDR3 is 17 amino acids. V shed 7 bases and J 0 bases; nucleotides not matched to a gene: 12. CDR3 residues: CASTGLGQGFTNYGYTF. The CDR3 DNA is TGTGCCAGCACGGGCTTAGGACAGGGGTTCACTAACTATGGCTACACCTTC.

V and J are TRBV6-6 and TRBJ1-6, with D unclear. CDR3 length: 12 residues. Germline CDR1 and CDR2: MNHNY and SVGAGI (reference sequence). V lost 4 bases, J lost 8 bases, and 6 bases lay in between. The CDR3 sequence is CASSLMYSPLHF. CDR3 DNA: TGTGCCAGCAGTTTGATGTATTCACCCCTCCACTTT.

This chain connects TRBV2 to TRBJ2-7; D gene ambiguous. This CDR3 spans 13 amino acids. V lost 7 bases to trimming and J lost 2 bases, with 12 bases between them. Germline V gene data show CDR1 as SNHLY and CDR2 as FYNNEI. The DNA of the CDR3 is TGTGCCAGCACCTTAGGAAAAGCCTACGAGCAGTACTTC. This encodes CASTLGKAYEQYF.